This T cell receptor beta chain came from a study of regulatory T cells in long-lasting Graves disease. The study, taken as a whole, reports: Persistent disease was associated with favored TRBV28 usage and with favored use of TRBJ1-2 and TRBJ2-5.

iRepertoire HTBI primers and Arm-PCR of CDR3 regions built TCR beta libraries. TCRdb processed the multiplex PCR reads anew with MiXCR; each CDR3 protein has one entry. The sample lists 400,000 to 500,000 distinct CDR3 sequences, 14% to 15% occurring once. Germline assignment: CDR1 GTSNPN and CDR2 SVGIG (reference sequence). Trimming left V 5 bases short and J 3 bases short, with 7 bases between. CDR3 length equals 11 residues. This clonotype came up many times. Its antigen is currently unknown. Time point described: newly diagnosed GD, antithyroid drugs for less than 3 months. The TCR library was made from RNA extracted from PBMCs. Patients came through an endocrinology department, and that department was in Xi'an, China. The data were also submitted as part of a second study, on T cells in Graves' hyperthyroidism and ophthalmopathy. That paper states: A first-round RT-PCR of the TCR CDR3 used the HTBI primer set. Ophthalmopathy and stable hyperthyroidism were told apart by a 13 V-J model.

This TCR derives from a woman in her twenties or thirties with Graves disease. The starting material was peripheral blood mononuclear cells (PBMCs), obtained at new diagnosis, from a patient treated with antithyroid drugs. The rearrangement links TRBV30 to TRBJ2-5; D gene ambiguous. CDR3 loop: CAWSWEETQYF. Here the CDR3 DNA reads TGTGCCTGGTCGTGGGAAGAGACCCAGTACTTC.